Below, 14 T cell receptor beta chains from the same sample are listed, as sequenced in a study of blood T cell repertoires in COVID-19 (dated by TCRdb to the early 2020s). Libraries came from the immunoSEQ multiplex PCR assay. TCRdb stores this immuneACCESS table with in-frame sequences only. Part of the clones is absent; in the studies checked, under half of the shortfall reflects unresolved V genes, and no reason is known for the rest. The sample table shows about 400,000 clones, and about 85% are seen once. Around 1.8% of the sample rests with the top ten. The specimen sequenced was PBMCs or T cells enriched from blood (not recorded which). These receptors were taken from a woman between 18 and 30 years old with acute COVID-19.

Worth noting for this clone: Other nucleotide sequences from this sample produce the same CDR3. V is TRBV5-4 and J is TRBJ1-2; a weak D match, TRBD1 (6 bases). Germline V CDR1 and CDR2: SGHNT, YYREEE (reference sequence). This CDR3 has 13 amino acids. V was pared by 5 bases and J by 2 bases, with 10 bases between. The CDR3 sequence: CASRPGQNYGYTF. CDR3 nucleotides: TGTGCCAGCAGGCCCGGACAGAACTATGGCTACACCTTC. The full variable domain, completed using reference TRBV5-4 and TRBJ1-2, is ETGVTQSPTHLIKTRGQQVTLRCSSQSGHNTVSWYQQALGQGPQFIFQYYREEENGRGNFPPRFSGLQFPNYSSELNVNALELDDSALYLCASRPGQNYGYTFGSGTRLTVV.

Comment on this clone: Other nucleotide sequences from this sample produce the same CDR3. J is TRBJ1-2 and V is TRBV7-9, with D hard to call. The CDR3 loop spans 15 amino acids. The germline gives CDR1 SEHNR, CDR2 FQNEAQ (reference sequence). Between the trimmed V and J ends, which lost 1 base and 2 bases, there was a span of 11 bases. In DNA form, the CDR3 reads TGTGCCAGCAGCTTAGGATCGGGAACGAACTATGGCTACACCTTC. Protein sequence: CASSLGSGTNYGYTF.

The rearrangement uses TRBV4-1 and TRBJ1-6; a weak D match, TRBD1 (5 bases). CDR3 length: 15 residues. V shed 0 bases and J shed 16 bases, with 19 bases lying between them. From germline, CDR1 is MGHRA and CDR2 YSYEKL. The CDR3 protein is CASSQDTGLPSTLHF. Here the CDR3 DNA reads TGCGCCAGCAGCCAAGATACAGGCCTTCCTTCCACTCTCCACTTT.

The genes are TRBV27 and TRBJ1-2; tentatively, D is TRBD1 (6 bases). V was pared by 5 bases and J by 8 bases, with 18 bases between. CDR3 length: 14 residues. Germline V gene lookup returns CDR1 MNHEY and CDR2 SMNVEV (reference sequence). CDR3 sequence reads: CASSHNLQGRGYTF. The CDR3 DNA is TGTGCCAGCAGTCACAACCTGCAGGGGCGAGGCTACACCTTC.

This chain uses TRBV5-1 with TRBJ1-3, with a weak D call TRBD1 (5 bases). CDR1 and CDR2 from the germline V gene are SGHRS and YFSETQ. The CDR3 spans 15 residues. Trimming left V 1 base short and J 1 base short, with 9 bases between. CDR3: CASSLSAGSGNTIYF. The CDR3 bases are TGCGCCAGCAGCTTGAGCGCAGGGTCTGGAAACACCATATATTTT.

The chain is built from TRBV2 and TRBJ2-5; D possibly corresponds to TRBD1 (6 bases). The V gene lost 6 bases and the J gene lost 3 bases, with 8 bases spanning the gap. Germline values: CDR1 SNHLY, CDR2 FYNNEI. This CDR3 comprises 12 residues. CDR3 nucleotides: TGTGCCAGCAGCTGGACAGAAGAGACCCAGTACTTC. As protein: CASSWTEETQYF.

V gene TRBV19 combines with J gene TRBJ1-4; D may be TRBD1 (5 bases). The V and J ends lost 4 bases and 0 bases respectively, with 12 bases between them. CDR3 length equals 16 residues. Germline assignment: CDR1 LNHDA and CDR2 SQIVND (reference sequence). The CDR3 here is CASSRRQTATNEKLFF. As DNA, the CDR3 is TGTGCCAGTAGTAGGAGACAGACTGCAACTAATGAAAAACTGTTTTTT.

This clone appeared a few times. The genes are TRBV3-1 (or the pseudogene TRBV3-2) and TRBJ1-1, with a possible D match to TRBD1 (6 bases). Deletions cut 1 base from V and 7 bases from J, with 13 bases between. Germline V lookup: CDR1 LGHDT, CDR2 YNNKEL (reference sequence). This CDR3 has 14 amino acids. The CDR3, as DNA: TGTGCCAGCAGCCAAGGACAGGTGGGAAGTGAAGCTTTCTTT. This gives the protein CASSQGQVGSEAFF.

V gene TRBV7-9 combines with J gene TRBJ2-4, with TRBD1 matching 7 bases. The junction had 7 bases not matched to a gene; V was cut back by 5 bases and J by 0 bases. CDR1 and CDR2 from the germline V gene are SEHNR and FQNEAQ (reference sequence). This CDR3 is built from 16 residues. The CDR3 bases are TGTGCCAGCAGCCCCCGACAGGGAAAAGCCAAAAACATTCAGTACTTC. This translates into CASSPRQGKAKNIQYF. The full variable domain, completed using reference TRBV7-9 and TRBJ2-4, is DTGVSQNPRHKITKRGQNVTFRCDPISEHNRLYWYRQTLGQGPEFLTYFQNEAQLEKSRLLSDRFSAERPKGSFSTLEIQRTEQGDSAMYLCASSPRQGKAKNIQYFGAGTRLSVL.

A few counts support this clone. The chain is built from TRBV5-6 and TRBJ2-7, with D possibly TRBD2 on 6 matching bases. Looked up from germline, CDR1 is SGHDT and CDR2 is YYEEEE. The CDR3 loop spans 15 amino acids. V lost 3 bases to trimming and J lost 5 bases, with 18 bases between them. Here the CDR3 DNA reads TGTGCCAGCAGCTCCCCGCGGAGGGTGAGAGACGAGCAGTACTTC. It specifies CASSSPRRVRDEQYF.

This clone came up once. The rearrangement joins TRBV2 to TRBJ2-3, with no clear D. V gave up 3 bases and J gave up 6 bases, with 7 bases separating them. The CDR3 is made up of 12 amino acids. Germline assignment: CDR1 SNHLY and CDR2 FYNNEI. The CDR3 DNA sequence: TGTGCCAGCAGTGATTCCGGGGATACGCAGTATTTT. Residues: CASSDSGDTQYF. The whole variable domain, filled in from reference TRBV2 and TRBJ2-3, reads EPEVTQTPSHQVTQMGQEVILRCVPISNHLYFYWYRQILGQKVEFLVSFYNNEISEKSEIFDDQFSVERPDGSNFTLKIRSTKLEDSAMYFCASSDSGDTQYFGPGTRLTVL.

The genes are TRBV29-1 and TRBJ2-3, with D perhaps matching TRBD2 (7 bases). The germline gives CDR1 SQVTM, CDR2 ANQGSEA. V lost 7 bases, J lost 8 bases, and 25 bases lay in between. This CDR3 has 15 amino acids. For the CDR3, the DNA is TGCAGCGCCCTAGGGAGGCGGCAGGGGAGGGGTACGCAGTATTTT. It encodes CSALGRRQGRGTQYF.

This clone has only a few counts. The gene calls are TRBV5-1 and TRBJ2-7; 10 bases are shared with TRBD1. This CDR3 spans 13 amino acids. Losses at the gene ends were 7 bases for V and 5 bases for J; bases not matched to a gene: 6. The germline CDR1 and CDR2 sequences are SGHRS and YFSETQ. The CDR3 DNA is TGCGCCAGCCATTCGGGACAGGGGAACGAGCAGTACTTC. This translates into CASHSGQGNEQYF.

V gene TRBV5-4 combines with J gene TRBJ1-2; 7 bases agree with TRBD1. V was clipped by 4 bases and J by 1 base; unmatched bases: 7. The CDR3 sequence is 15 residues long. Germline CDR1 SGHNT, CDR2 YYREEE (reference sequence). CDR3 region: CASSSRQGDNYGYTF. The CDR3 DNA sequence: TGTGCCAGCAGCAGTAGGCAGGGGGATAACTATGGCTACACCTTC.